The 26 T cell receptor beta chains given below trace back to one sample, sequenced in a study of shared clonotypes between healthy human individuals. The naive CD8 fraction comprised CD45RO-negative cells positively selected for CCR7 and excluded terminally differentiated effector memory CD45RA+ cells. Repertoires were generated with immunoSEQ multiplex PCR, while TCRdb's copy carries only in-frame clones and drops some. Found here are some 2,000,000 clones, about 95% of them singletons; the top ten hold about 1.1%. Sequences were obtained from naive CD8+ T cells sorted from blood. These receptors were obtained from a man between 18 and 29 years old in good health.

In its sample, this clone was seen a few times. The gene calls are TRBV19 and TRBJ1-1; TRBD1 might be the D (6 bases). Trimming left V 5 bases short and J 2 bases short, with 12 bases between. Germline V gene data show CDR1 as LNHDA and CDR2 as SQIVND (reference sequence). The CDR3 totals 14 residues. The DNA of the CDR3 is TGTGCCAGTAGTGAAAGGACAGTTAACACTGAAGCTTTCTTT. It encodes CASSERTVNTEAFF.

As DNA, the CDR3 is TGTGCCAGCAGCCATAGCCTAGCGGTCTACGAGCAGTACTTC. Translating gives CASSHSLAVYEQYF. The chain has TRBV5-6 and TRBJ2-7, with 7 nucleotides matching TRBD2. Germline assignment: CDR1 SGHDT and CDR2 YYEEEE. The CDR3 is 14 amino acids. The junction had 7 bases not matched to a gene; V was cut back by 4 bases and J by 3 bases.

This clone was seen a single time. The chain combines TRBV2 with TRBJ2-2; D possibly corresponds to TRBD2 (6 bases). Germline V gene sequence: CDR1 SNHLY, CDR2 FYNNEI. V was clipped by 8 bases and J by 3 bases, with 16 bases between them. This CDR3 spans 15 amino acids. CDR3: CASQGGLEDTGELFF. CDR3 DNA sequence: TGTGCCAGCCAGGGAGGCCTTGAGGACACCGGGGAGCTGTTTTTT.

V and J are TRBV14 and TRBJ1-4; D is unclear. The CDR3 is 15 residues long. Germline CDR1 is SGHDN and CDR2 is FVKESK. Trimming took off 1 base at V and 5 bases at J, with 11 bases between the two ends. Here the CDR3 DNA reads TGTGCCAGCAGCCAAGGGTCCCTGACGAATGAAAAACTGTTTTTT. It codes for CASSQGSLTNEKLFF. The full variable domain, its missing parts supplied by reference TRBV14 and TRBJ1-4, is EAGVTQFPSHSVIEKGQTVTLRCDPISGHDNLYWYRRVMGKEIKFLLHFVKESKQDESGMPNNRFLAERTGGTYSTLKVQPAELEDSGVYFCASSQGSLTNEKLFFGSGTQLSVL.

This rearrangement joins TRBV10-3 to TRBJ2-2; possible D gene TRBD1, 5 bases. This CDR3 contains 20 residues. Germline V gene lookup returns CDR1 ENHRY and CDR2 SYGVKD. V dropped 3 bases and J dropped 2 bases, with 25 bases sitting between them. As DNA, the CDR3 is TGTGCCATCAGTGATCCAGGGAACCCCTCACCCCCCACCAACACCGGGGAGCTGTTTTTT. Protein: CAISDPGNPSPPTNTGELFF.

A word on this clone: One end of the junction is discordant with germline, which a read error may explain. The rearrangement joins TRBV6-6 to TRBJ2-1; no clear D gene. This CDR3 is 14 amino acids long. The germline CDR1 and CDR2 sequences are MNHNY and SVGAGI (reference sequence). CDR3 protein: CASTYFSGYNEQFF. In DNA, the CDR3 is TGTGCCAGCACTTACTTTTCGGGTTACAATGAGCAGTTCTTC.

Comments on this clone: The conserved final phenylalanine or tryptophan is absent from the CDR3, which likely points to a read error. The DNA is omitted, as the CDR3 cannot be located on it reliably, and the CDR3 follows TCRdb's listing. The chain employs TRBV2 and TRBJ1-1; the table's TRBD1 call for D was not verified on the DNA. A total of 12 residues make up the CDR3, ends included. Germline CDR1 and CDR2: SNHLY and FYNNEI. Here the CDR3 reads CASSEGSSGQVL.

V is TRBV4-3 and J is TRBJ2-5; D is undetermined. Trimming stripped 0 bases from V and 1 base from J, with 12 bases between. This CDR3 is built from 16 residues. CDR1 is LGHNA, CDR2 YSLEER, per germline. The CDR3 DNA reads TGCGCCAGCAGCCAAGATTTTGGGCTGCTCCAAGAGACCCAGTACTTC. This gives the protein CASSQDFGLLQETQYF.

Note on this clone: The sample contains more than one DNA sequence encoding this CDR3. V gene TRBV30 combines with J gene TRBJ2-7; no clear D. Germline V gives CDR1 GTSNPN, CDR2 SVGIG (reference sequence). CDR3 length equals 12 residues. The ends were cut back, 5 bases at V and 3 bases at J, with 11 bases in the middle. The CDR3: CAWGPPGYEQYF. The CDR3 DNA sequence: TGTGCCTGGGGTCCACCGGGCTACGAGCAGTACTTC.

With respect to this clone: The same CDR3 also results from other DNA sequences found in this sample. V gene TRBV11-2 combines with J gene TRBJ2-7; tentative D call: TRBD1 (5 bases). V was shortened by 1 base and J by 0 bases, with 7 bases between the two germline ends. Germline CDR1 and CDR2: SGHAT and FQNNGV. This CDR3 contains 14 residues. CDR3: CASSLVGASYEQYF. CDR3 coding DNA: TGTGCCAGCAGCTTAGTTGGGGCCTCCTACGAGCAGTACTTC.

This rearrangement joins TRBV6-1 to TRBJ2-7; D remains unclear. The V gene lost 5 bases and the J gene lost 3 bases, with 8 bases spanning the gap. CDR3 size: 12 residues. Germline CDR1 is MNHNS and CDR2 is SASEGT. The CDR3: CASSHRIYEQYF. The CDR3 DNA reads TGTGCCAGCAGTCACCGGATCTACGAGCAGTACTTC.

The CDR3 loop reads CASSHLDSEAFF. CDR3 DNA sequence: TGCGCCAGCAGCCACCTAGACAGTGAAGCTTTCTTT. The chain combines TRBV4-1 with TRBJ1-1; TRBD1 is a possible D gene (5 bases). The CDR3 is 12 amino acids. Germline CDR1 reads MGHRA; CDR2 reads YSYEKL. The V gene lost 3 bases and the J gene lost 7 bases, with 9 bases spanning the gap.

This chain connects TRBV2 to TRBJ1-6; D remains ambiguous. The CDR3 consists of 16 residues. CDR1 is SNHLY, CDR2 FYNNEI, per germline. Between the trimmed V and J ends, which lost 3 bases and 7 bases, there was a span of 16 bases. The CDR3 here is CASSEWAPYENSPLHF. In DNA form, the CDR3 reads TGTGCCAGCAGTGAGTGGGCCCCTTACGAGAATTCACCCCTCCACTTT.

V is TRBV21-1 and J is TRBJ1-2; the D call of TRBD1 is as the table states it, not checked on the DNA. TRBV21-1 is flagged as a pseudogene. The CDR3 runs to 14 residues. The CDR3 reads CASQGQGGNYGYTF. The CDR3, as DNA: TGTGCCAGCCAGGGACAGGGCGGCAACTATGGCTACACCTTC.

The CDR3, as DNA: TGTGCCAGCAGCTTGGCGAGGCAGGGCGGAATTTACGAGCAGTACTTC. As protein: CASSLARQGGIYEQYF. The chain is built from TRBV5-8 and TRBJ2-7, with D perhaps TRBD1 (5 bases). Germline V gives CDR1 SGHTS, CDR2 YDEGEE. Trimming shortened V by 0 bases and J by 4 bases, and 17 bases separated the two germline ends. CDR3 size: 16 residues.

This chain connects TRBV6-1 to TRBJ2-7; D possibly corresponds to TRBD1 (6 bases). The CDR3 contains 14 residues. Trimming took 8 bases from V and 2 from J, leaving 16 bases between them. Germline CDR1 and CDR2: MNHNS and SASEGT. CDR3 loop: CASSGWDTTYEQYF. The CDR3 region has the DNA TGTGCCAGCTCCGGATGGGACACCACCTACGAGCAGTACTTC.

The chain is built from TRBV30 and TRBJ2-3; the D gene is possibly TRBD1 (6 bases). In germline, CDR1 is GTSNPN, CDR2 SVGIG (reference sequence). The CDR3 loop spans 14 amino acids. Trimming pared 0 bases from V and 2 bases from J, leaving 9 bases between. CDR3 DNA sequence: TGTGCCTGGAGTGTAGGGACACACACAGATACGCAGTATTTT. Encoded protein: CAWSVGTHTDTQYF.

Of note for this clone: One end of the junction fails to match germline, which may point to a read error. V gene TRBV7-7 combines with J gene TRBJ2-5; the D call may be TRBD1 or TRBD2 (5 bases each). From germline, CDR1 is SSHAT and CDR2 FNYEAQ (reference sequence). The length of the CDR3 is 14 residues. In nucleotides, the CDR3 is TGTGCTAGCAGCCACGAGGGGCTAGGAGAGACCCAGTACTTC. It translates to CASSHEGLGETQYF.

The chain has TRBV2 and TRBJ2-7; 11 positions match TRBD1. The CDR3 length is 13 residues. Germline V gives CDR1 SNHLY, CDR2 FYNNEI. V lost 3 bases to trimming and J lost 5 bases; unmatched junction nucleotides: 0. CDR3 protein: CASSEDRGHEQYF. For the CDR3, the DNA is TGTGCCAGCAGTGAGGACAGGGGGCACGAGCAGTACTTC.

V and J are TRBV6-5 and TRBJ1-5, with TRBD1 identical over 8 bases. The germline CDR1 and CDR2 sequences are MNHEY and SVGAGI. The CDR3 loop spans 14 amino acids. J lost 7 bases, V lost 5 bases, and 7 bases had no gene match. In DNA, the CDR3 is TGTGCCAGCAGTGGCGGGACAGGTCTCCAGCCCCAGCATTTT. Its translation: CASSGGTGLQPQHF.

The V gene is TRBV10-3, the J gene TRBJ2-2; a weak D match, TRBD1 (5 bases). Germline V gene sequence: CDR1 ENHRY, CDR2 SYGVKD. This CDR3 is 15 amino acids long. The ends were cut back, 3 bases at V and 6 bases at J, with 14 bases in the middle. This CDR3 reads CAISDGQGQPGELFF. The DNA for the CDR3 is TGTGCCATCAGTGATGGTCAGGGCCAACCCGGGGAGCTGTTTTTT.

A remark on this clone: Other nucleotide sequences in the sample specify the same CDR3. This chain joins TRBV19 and TRBJ1-1; D gene uncertain. V was clipped by 1 base and J by 2 bases, with 5 bases between them. The CDR3 extends over 13 amino acids. CDR1 and CDR2 (germline): LNHDA, SQIVND (reference sequence). CDR3 region: CASSIALNTEAFF. Here the CDR3 DNA reads TGTGCCAGTAGTATAGCGCTAAACACTGAAGCTTTCTTT.

V usage is TRBV6-5 and J usage is TRBJ2-2, with 9 bases that match TRBD1. With V trimmed by 5 bases and J by 7 bases, 8 bases remained unmatched. Per germline, CDR1 MNHEY and CDR2 SVGAGI. The CDR3 has 15 residues. The CDR3 loop reads CASSTGTGSGGELFF. The CDR3 DNA follows: TGTGCCAGCAGTACCGGGACAGGGTCTGGCGGGGAGCTGTTTTTT.

This rearrangement joins TRBV11-2 to TRBJ2-7; 10 positions match TRBD1. The CDR3 spans 15 residues. CDR1 and CDR2 (germline): SGHAT, FQNNGV. J gave up 4 bases and V 5 bases, and 8 bases lay outside the gene matches. As DNA, the CDR3 is TGTGCCAGCAGCCTAACTCCGGGACAGGGGTACGAGCAGTACTTC. Protein product: CASSLTPGQGYEQYF.

The CDR3 nucleotides are TGTGCCAGCAGCCGGACAGAGACTAACTATGGCTACACCTTC. It yields the protein CASSRTETNYGYTF. The chain couples TRBV7-2 to TRBJ1-2, with D possibly TRBD1 on 6 matching bases. From germline, CDR1 is SGHTA and CDR2 FQGNSA. Trimming took off 5 bases at V and 0 bases at J, with 10 bases between the two ends. The CDR3 is 14 residues long. Using reference TRBV7-2 and TRBJ1-2 for the parts outside the CDR3, the full variable domain is GAGVSQSPSNKVTEKGKDVELRCDPISGHTALYWYRQSLGQGLEFLIYFQGNSAPDKSGLPSDRFSAERTGGSVSTLTIQRTQQEDSAVYLCASSRTETNYGYTFGSGTRLTVV.

This chain joins TRBV6-5 and TRBJ1-6; D is perhaps TRBD1 (5 bases). This CDR3 is 15 amino acids long. In germline, CDR1 is MNHEY, CDR2 SVGAGI. V lost 2 bases and J lost 10, with 15 bases in between. The CDR3 nucleotides are TGTGCCAGCAGTTACGAAGGGGCTGGTAGATCACCCCTCCACTTT. Translation: CASSYEGAGRSPLHF.